This TCR beta chain was found in a study of shared clonotypes between healthy human individuals. The method was immunoSEQ multiplex PCR; TCRdb's version includes in-frame clones alone and lacks a portion of them. Altogether some 2 million clones are present, roughly 95% being singletons, with the ten largest covering 1% to 1.5%. CDR3 size: 14 residues. The germline V gene has CDR1 MNHNY and CDR2 SVGAGI (reference sequence). Trimming left V 2 bases short and J 0 bases short, with 7 bases between. Naive CD8 cells lacked CD45RO, underwent positive selection for CCR7 and left out terminally differentiated effector memory CD45RA+ cells. Those who donated were healthy HIV-negative adults, with no recent acute infections or vaccinations reported. Study results and caveats: Clonotypes not shared had lower generation probabilities than those common to all four donors. In general, naive subsets displayed greater estimated richness than memory subsets did. The sharing of 5% to 5.5% of naive CD4 clonotypes was seen across several donors.

Points on this clone: Its antigen remains unknown.

The J gene is TRBJ2-5, the V gene TRBV6-6, with D hard to call. Sequencing used naive CD8+ T cells sorted from blood. This TCR was sampled from a man aged 18 to 29 in good health. This chain's CDR3 is CASSYATDQETQYF. CDR3 coding DNA: TGTGCCAGCAGTTACGCAACGGACCAAGAGACCCAGTACTTC.